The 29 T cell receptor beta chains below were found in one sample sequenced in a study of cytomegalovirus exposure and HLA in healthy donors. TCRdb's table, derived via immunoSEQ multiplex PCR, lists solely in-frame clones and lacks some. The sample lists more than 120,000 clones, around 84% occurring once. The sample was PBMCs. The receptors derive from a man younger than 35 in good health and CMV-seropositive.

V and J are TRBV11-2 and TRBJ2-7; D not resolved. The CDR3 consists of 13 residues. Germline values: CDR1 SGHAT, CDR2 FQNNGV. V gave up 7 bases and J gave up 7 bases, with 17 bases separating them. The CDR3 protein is CASTAPVSPEQYF. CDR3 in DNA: TGTGCCAGCACCGCCCCGGTTTCCCCGGAGCAGTACTTC.

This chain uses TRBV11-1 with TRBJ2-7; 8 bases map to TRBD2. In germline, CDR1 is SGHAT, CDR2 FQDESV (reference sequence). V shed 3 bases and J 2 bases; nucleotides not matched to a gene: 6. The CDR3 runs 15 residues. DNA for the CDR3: TGTGCCAGCAGCTTCTCTAGCGGGCCTACCTACGAGCAGTACTTC. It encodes CASSFSSGPTYEQYF.

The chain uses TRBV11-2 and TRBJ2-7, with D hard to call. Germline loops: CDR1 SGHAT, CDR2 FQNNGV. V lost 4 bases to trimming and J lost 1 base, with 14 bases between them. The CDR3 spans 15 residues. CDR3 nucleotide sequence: TGTGCCAGCAGCTCACAGAAGACCCCGTCCTACGAGCAGTACTTC. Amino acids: CASSSQKTPSYEQYF.

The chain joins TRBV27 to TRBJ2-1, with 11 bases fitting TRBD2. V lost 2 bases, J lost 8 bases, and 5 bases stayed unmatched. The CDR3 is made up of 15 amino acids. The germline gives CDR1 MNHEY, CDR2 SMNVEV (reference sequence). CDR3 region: CASSLLAGGEDEQFF. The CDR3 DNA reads TGTGCCAGCAGTTTACTAGCGGGAGGTGAAGATGAGCAGTTCTTC.

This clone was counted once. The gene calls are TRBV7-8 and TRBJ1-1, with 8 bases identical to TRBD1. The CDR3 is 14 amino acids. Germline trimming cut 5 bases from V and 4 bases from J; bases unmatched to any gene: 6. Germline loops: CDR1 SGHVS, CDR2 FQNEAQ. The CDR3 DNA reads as TGTGCCAGCAGCCTGGACAGGGTACCCACTGAAGCTTTCTTT. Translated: CASSLDRVPTEAFF. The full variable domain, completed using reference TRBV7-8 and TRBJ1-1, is GAGVSQSPRYKVAKRGQDVALRCDPISGHVSLFWYQQALGQGPEFLTYFQNEAQLDKSGLPSDRFFAERPEGSVSTLKIQRTQQEDSAVYLCASSLDRVPTEAFFGQGTRLTVV.

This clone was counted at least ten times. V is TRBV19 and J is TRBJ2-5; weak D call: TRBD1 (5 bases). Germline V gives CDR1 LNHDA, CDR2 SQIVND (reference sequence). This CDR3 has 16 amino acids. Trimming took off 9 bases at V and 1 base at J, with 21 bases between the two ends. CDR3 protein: CARQALGLSPQETQYF. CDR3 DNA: TGTGCCAGACAGGCTCTCGGGTTGTCCCCCCAAGAGACCCAGTACTTC.

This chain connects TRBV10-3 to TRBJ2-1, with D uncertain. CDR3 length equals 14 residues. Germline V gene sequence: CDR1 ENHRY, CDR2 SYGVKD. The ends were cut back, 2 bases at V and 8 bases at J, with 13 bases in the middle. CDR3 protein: CAISELSRVDEQFF. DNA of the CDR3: TGTGCCATCAGTGAGCTTAGTCGGGTTGATGAGCAGTTCTTC.

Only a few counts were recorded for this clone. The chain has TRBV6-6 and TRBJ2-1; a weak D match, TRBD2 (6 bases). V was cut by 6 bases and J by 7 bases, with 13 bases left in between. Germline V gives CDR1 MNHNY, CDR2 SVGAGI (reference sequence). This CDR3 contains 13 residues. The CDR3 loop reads CASSPRRENEQFF. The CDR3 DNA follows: TGTGCCAGCAGCCCTCGGCGGGAAAATGAGCAGTTCTTC.

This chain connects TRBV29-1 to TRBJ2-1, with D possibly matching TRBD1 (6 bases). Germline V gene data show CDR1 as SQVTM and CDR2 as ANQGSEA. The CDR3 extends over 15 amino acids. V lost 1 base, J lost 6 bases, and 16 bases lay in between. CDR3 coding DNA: TGCAGCGTTGAAGTGTTGAACAGGGTAGGCAATGAGCAGTTCTTC. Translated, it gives CSVEVLNRVGNEQFF.

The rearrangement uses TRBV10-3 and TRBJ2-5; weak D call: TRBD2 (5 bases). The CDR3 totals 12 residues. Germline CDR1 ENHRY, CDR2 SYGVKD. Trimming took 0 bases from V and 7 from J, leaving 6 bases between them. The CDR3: CAISESGRTQYF. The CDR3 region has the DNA TGTGCCATCAGTGAGTCAGGGAGGACCCAGTACTTC.

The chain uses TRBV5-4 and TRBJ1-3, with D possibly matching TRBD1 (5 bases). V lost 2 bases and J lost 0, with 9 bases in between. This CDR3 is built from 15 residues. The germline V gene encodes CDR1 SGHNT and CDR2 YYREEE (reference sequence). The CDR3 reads CASSFQGSSGNTIYF. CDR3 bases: TGTGCCAGCAGCTTCCAGGGTTCCTCTGGAAACACCATATATTTT. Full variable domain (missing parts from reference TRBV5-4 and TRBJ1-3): ETGVTQSPTHLIKTRGQQVTLRCSSQSGHNTVSWYQQALGQGPQFIFQYYREEENGRGNFPPRFSGLQFPNYSSELNVNALELDDSALYLCASSFQGSSGNTIYFGEGSWLTVV.

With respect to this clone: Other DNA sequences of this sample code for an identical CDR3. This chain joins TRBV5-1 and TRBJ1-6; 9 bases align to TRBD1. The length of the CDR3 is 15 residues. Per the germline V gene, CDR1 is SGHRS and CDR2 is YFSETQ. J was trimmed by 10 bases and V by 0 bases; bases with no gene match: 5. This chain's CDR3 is CASSLAGTGLSPLHF. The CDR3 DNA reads TGCGCCAGCAGCTTGGCCGGGACAGGGCTATCACCCCTCCACTTT.

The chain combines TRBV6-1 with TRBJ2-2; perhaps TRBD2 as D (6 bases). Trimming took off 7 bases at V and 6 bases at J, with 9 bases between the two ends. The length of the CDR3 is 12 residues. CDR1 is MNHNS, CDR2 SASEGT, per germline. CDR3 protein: CASTWGAGELFF. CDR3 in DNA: TGTGCCAGCACCTGGGGGGCCGGGGAGCTGTTTTTT.

CDR3 region: CASSFPSGGFPYNEQFF. In DNA form, the CDR3 reads TGCGCCAGCAGCTTCCCTAGCGGGGGGTTTCCTTACAATGAGCAGTTCTTC. The chain joins TRBV5-1 to TRBJ2-1; 11 positions match TRBD2. In germline, CDR1 is SGHRS, CDR2 YFSETQ. Trimming took 2 bases from V and 4 from J; bases not matched to a gene: 8. CDR3 length: 17 residues.

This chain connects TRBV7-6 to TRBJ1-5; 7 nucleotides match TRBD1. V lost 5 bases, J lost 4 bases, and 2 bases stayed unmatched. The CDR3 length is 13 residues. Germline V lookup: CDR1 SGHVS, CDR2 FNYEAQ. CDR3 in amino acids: CASSQGGNQPQHF. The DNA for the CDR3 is TGTGCCAGCAGCCAGGGGGGAAATCAGCCCCAGCATTTT.

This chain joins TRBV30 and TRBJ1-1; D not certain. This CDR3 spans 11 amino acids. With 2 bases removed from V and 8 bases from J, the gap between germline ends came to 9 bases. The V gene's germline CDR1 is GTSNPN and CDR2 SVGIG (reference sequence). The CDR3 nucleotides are TGTGCCTGGAGTCTATTGAGGGAAGCTTTCTTT. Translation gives CAWSLLREAFF.

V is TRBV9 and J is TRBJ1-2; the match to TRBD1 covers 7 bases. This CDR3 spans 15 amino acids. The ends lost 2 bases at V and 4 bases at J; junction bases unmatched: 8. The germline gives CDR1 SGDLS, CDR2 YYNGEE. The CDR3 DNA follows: TGTGCCAGCAGCGTCGATACAGGGGAGGCCTATGGCTACACCTTC. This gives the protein CASSVDTGEAYGYTF.

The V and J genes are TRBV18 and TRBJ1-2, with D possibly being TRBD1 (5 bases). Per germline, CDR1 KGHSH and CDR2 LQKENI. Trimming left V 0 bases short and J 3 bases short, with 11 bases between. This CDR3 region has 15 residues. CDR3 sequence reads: CASSPPGRVYYGYTF. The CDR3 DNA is TGTGCCAGCTCACCACCGGGCAGGGTCTACTATGGCTACACCTTC.

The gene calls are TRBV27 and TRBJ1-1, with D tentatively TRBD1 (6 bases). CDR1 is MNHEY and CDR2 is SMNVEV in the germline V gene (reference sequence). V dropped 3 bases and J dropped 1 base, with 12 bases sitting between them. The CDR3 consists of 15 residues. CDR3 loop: CASSFSGDGNTEAFF. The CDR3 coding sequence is TGTGCCAGCAGTTTTTCAGGGGATGGGAACACTGAAGCTTTCTTT.

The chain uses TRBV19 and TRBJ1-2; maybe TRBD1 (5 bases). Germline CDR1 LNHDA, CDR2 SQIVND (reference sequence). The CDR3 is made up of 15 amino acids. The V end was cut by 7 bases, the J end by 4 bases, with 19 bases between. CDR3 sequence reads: CASISMGGVGYGYTF. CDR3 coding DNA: TGTGCCAGTATCTCTATGGGGGGTGTCGGCTATGGCTACACCTTC.

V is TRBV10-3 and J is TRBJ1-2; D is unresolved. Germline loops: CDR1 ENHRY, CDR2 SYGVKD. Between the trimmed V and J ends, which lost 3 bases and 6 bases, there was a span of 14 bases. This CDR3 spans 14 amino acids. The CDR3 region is CAISDPLKGDGYTF. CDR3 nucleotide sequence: TGTGCCATCAGTGACCCCCTAAAGGGAGATGGCTACACCTTC.

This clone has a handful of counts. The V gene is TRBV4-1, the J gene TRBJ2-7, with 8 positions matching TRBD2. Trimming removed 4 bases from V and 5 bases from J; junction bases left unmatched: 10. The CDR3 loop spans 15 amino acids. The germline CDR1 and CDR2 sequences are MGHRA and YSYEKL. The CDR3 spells CASSPSGGSVDEQYF. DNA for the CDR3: TGCGCCAGCAGCCCAAGCGGGGGTAGTGTCGACGAGCAGTACTTC.

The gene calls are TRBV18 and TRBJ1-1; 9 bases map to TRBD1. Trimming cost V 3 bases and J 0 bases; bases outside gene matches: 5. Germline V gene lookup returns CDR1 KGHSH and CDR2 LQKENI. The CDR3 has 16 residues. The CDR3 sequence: CASSPGQGFVNTEAFF. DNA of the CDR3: TGTGCCAGCTCACCGGGACAGGGATTTGTGAACACTGAAGCTTTCTTT. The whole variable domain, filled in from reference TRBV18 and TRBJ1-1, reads NAGVMQNPRHLVRRRGQEARLRCSPMKGHSHVYWYRQLPEEGLKFMVYLQKENIIDESGMPKERFSAEFPKEGPSILRIQQVVRGDSAAYFCASSPGQGFVNTEAFFGQGTRLTVV.

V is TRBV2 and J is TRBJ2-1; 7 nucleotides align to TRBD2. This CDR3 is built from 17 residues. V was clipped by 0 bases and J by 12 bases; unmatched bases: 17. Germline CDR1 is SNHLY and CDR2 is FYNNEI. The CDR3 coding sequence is TGTGCCAGCAGTGAAGCGCTTCTGCGGGAGAGAATCACGTGGCAGTTCTTC. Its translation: CASSEALLRERITWQFF.

For the CDR3, the DNA is TGTGCCAGCAGTTTCTCGGCAGTAGCTGGCTACACCTTC. Translation: CASSFSAVAGYTF. The chain joins TRBV27 to TRBJ1-2; D is uncertain. Germline-derived CDR1 and CDR2 are MNHEY and SMNVEV (reference sequence). Trimming removed 3 bases at V and 7 bases at J, with 12 bases between. This CDR3 region has 13 residues.

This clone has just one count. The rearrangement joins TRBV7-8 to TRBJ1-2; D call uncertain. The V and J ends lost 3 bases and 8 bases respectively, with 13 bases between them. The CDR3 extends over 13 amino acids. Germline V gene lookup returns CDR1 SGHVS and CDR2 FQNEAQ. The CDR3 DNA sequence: TGTGCCAGCAGCTTCATGAGGGCGCTCGGCTACACCTTC. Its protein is CASSFMRALGYTF.

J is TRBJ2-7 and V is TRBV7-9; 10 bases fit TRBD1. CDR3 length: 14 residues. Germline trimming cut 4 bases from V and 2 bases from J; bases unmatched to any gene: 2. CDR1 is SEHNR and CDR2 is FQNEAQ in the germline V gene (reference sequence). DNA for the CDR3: TGTGCCAGCAGCTCAGGACAGGGGGCCTACGAGCAGTACTTC. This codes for CASSSGQGAYEQYF.

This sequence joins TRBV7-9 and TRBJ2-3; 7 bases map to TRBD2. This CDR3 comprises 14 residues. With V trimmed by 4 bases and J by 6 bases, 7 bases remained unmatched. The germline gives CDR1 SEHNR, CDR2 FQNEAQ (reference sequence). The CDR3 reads CASSSPTSPDTQYF. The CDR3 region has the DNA TGTGCCAGCAGCTCCCCGACTAGCCCCGATACGCAGTATTTT.

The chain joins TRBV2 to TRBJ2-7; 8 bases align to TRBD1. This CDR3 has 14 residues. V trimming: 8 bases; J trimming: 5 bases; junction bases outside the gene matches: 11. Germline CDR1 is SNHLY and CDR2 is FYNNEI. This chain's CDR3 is CASHPGGNLDEQYF. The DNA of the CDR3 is TGTGCCAGCCACCCAGGGGGCAACTTAGACGAGCAGTACTTC.